The entry that follows covers one TCR beta chain sequence. Its antigen remains unidentified. The entry originates in a study of OX40 agonist ivuxolimab in advanced cancers. On the study more broadly: Treatment of patients was with ivuxolimab, an agonistic anti-OX40 (CD134) antibody. Allowance was made for prior anti-PD-1, anti-PD-L1 or anti-CTLA-4 therapy, and 40% to 45% had some.

Germline V gives CDR1 SNHLY, CDR2 FYNNEI. This CDR3 has 12 amino acids. Between the trimmed V and J ends, which lost 6 bases and 0 bases, there was a span of 6 bases. Study-level results: Both CD4+ and CD8+ T cell populations in blood had undergone clonal expansion by week 6 at 0.1 to 3.0 mg/kg. CD8+ T cells (on average) carried more expanded clones than CD4+ T cells.

Some clones are missing from TCRdb's copy, which holds only in-frame ones; the method was immunoSEQ multiplex PCR. The data hold tens of thousands of clones, with approximately 82% observed a single time. The sequencing here drew on CD4+ or CD8+ T cells sorted from blood, taken in a trial of the OX40 agonist ivuxolimab. V gene TRBV2 combines with J gene TRBJ2-7, with unresolved D. This clonotype originated in an adult with an advanced solid tumor such as melanoma, head and neck, liver or kidney cancer. CDR3 sequence (DNA): TGTGCCAGCAGCTGGGACTCCTACGAGCAGTACTTC. It specifies CASSWDSYEQYF.